This T cell receptor (beta chain) is drawn from a study of identical twins. Study outcomes and limitations: With abundant cord blood beta clonotypes, insertions were fewer; memory repertoires showed no such pattern.

There are 16 residues in the CDR3. Germline V gives CDR1 SQVTM, CDR2 ANQGSEA. Trimming left V 4 bases short and J 6 bases short, with 21 bases between. Addition of a universal primer site occurred through template switching, and cDNA carried unique molecular identifiers. TCRdb fed the 5' RACE reads into MiXCR, producing one record per CDR3 protein. The profile covers 300,000 or so distinct CDR3 sequences, with roughly 10% appearing a single time and roughly 7% taken by the ten largest. In its sample, this clonotype was seen many times. The antigen is not known. Healthy Caucasians, and only they, were the donors. The same sample was also studied in work on yellow fever vaccine responses in identical twins. That investigation notes: A vaccine T cell response that seemed partly convergent and partly personalized was reported in twins.

Sequenced input: CD8+ T cells sorted from blood. The chain joins TRBV29-1 to TRBJ2-2, with D perhaps TRBD1 (6 bases). This receptor was obtained from a woman aged 18-30 years in good health. For the CDR3, the DNA is TGCAGCGTTGGTCAGGGGATAAAGTTGGATCCCGGGGAGCTGTTTTTT. This gives the protein CSVGQGIKLDPGELFF.